This T cell receptor (beta chain) is from a study of T cell repertoires in cytomegalovirus infection. TCRdb re-called the reads with MiXCR, one entry per CDR3 protein. The data show about 310,000 distinct CDR3 sequences, with roughly 15% seen just once and 12% held by the top ten. In its sample, this clonotype was seen a few times. This clonotype was obtained from a human donor in good health (CMV status not recorded). Some clones in this sample may be carry-over from other donors' samples. The source material was PBMCs.

In nucleotides, the CDR3 is TGCAGCGTTCCACAGGGCCGGGAGACCCAGTACTTC. Its translation: CSVPQGRETQYF. The rearrangement links TRBV29-1 to TRBJ2-5; D perhaps matches TRBD1 (6 bases). This CDR3 has 12 residues. Germline V gene sequence: CDR1 SQVTM, CDR2 ANQGSEA. V was pared by 5 bases and J by 5 bases, with 12 bases between. Filled out from reference TRBV29-1 and TRBJ2-5, the complete variable domain reads SAVISQKPSRDICQRGTSLTIQCQVDSQVTMMFWYRQQPGQSLTLIATANQGSEATYESGFVIDKFPISRPNLTFSTLTVSNMSPEDSSIYLCSVPQGRETQYFGPGTRLLVL.